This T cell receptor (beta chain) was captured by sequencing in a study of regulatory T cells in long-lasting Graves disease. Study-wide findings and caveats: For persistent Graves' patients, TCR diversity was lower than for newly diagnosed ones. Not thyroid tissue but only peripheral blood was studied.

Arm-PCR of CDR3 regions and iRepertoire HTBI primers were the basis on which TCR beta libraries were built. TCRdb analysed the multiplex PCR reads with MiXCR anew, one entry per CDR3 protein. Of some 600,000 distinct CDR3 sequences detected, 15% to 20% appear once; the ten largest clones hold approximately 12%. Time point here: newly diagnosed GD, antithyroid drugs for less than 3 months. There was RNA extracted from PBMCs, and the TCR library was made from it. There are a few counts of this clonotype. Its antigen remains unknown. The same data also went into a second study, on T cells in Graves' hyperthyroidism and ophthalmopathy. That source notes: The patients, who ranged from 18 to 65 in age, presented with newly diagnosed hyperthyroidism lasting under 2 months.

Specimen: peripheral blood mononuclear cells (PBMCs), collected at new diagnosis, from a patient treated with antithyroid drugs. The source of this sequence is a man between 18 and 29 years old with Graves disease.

The CDR3 DNA reads TGTGCCTGGAGTGGTGGACAGGGTGGTCAGCCCCAGCATTTT. Amino acids: CAWSGGQGGQPQHF. The chain recombines TRBV30 with TRBJ1-5; 8 bases match TRBD1. The junction had 5 bases not matched to a gene; V was cut back by 1 base and J by 6 bases. CDR3 length: 14 amino acids. Germline CDR1 is GTSNPN and CDR2 is SVGIG (reference sequence). Supplemented by reference TRBV30 and TRBJ1-5, the full variable domain reads SQTIHQWPATLVQPVGSPLSLECTVEGTSNPNLYWYRQAAGRGLQLLFYSVGIGQISSEVPQNLSASRPQDRQFILSSKKLLLSDSGFYLCAWSGGQGGQPQHFGDGTRLSIL.